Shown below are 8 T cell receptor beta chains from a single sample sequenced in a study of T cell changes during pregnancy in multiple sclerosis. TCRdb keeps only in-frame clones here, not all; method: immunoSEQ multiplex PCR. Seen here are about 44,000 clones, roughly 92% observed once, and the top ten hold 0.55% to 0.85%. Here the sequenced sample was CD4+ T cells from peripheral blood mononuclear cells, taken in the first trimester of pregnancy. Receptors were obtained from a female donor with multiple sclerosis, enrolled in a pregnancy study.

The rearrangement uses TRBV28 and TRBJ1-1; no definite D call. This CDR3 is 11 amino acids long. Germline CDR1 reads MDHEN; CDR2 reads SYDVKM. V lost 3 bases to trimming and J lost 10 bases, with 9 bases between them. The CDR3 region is CASSLWESAFF. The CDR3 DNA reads TGTGCCAGCAGTTTGTGGGAGTCAGCTTTCTTT.

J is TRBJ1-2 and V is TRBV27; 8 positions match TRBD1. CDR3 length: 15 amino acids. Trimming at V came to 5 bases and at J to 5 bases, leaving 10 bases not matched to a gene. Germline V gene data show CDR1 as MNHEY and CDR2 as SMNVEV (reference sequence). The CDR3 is CASSPRTGLWYGYTF. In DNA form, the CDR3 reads TGTGCCAGCAGTCCTCGGACAGGGTTATGGTATGGCTACACCTTC.

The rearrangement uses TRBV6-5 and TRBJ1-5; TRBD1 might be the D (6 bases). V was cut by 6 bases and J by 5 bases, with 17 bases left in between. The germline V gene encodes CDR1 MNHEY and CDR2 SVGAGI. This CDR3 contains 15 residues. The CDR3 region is CASSLGTSFDQPQHF. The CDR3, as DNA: TGTGCCAGCAGCTTAGGGACATCCTTTGATCAGCCCCAGCATTTT.

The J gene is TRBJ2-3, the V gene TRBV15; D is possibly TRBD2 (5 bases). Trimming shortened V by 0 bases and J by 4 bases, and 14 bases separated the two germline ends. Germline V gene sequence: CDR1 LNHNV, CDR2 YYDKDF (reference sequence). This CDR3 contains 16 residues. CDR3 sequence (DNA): TGTGCCACCAGCAGAGATCTGGAAACCGGGGCAGATACGCAGTATTTT. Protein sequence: CATSRDLETGADTQYF.

DNA for the CDR3: TGTGCCAGCAGTTCACCCGGGGGGCAGGGGACCCGTTCGGTGTTTTTT. It translates to CASSSPGGQGTRSVFF. The genes are TRBV28 and TRBJ1-4; D might be TRBD1 (6 bases). This CDR3 is built from 16 residues. With 4 bases removed from V and 15 bases from J, the gap between germline ends came to 27 bases. The V gene's germline CDR1 is MDHEN and CDR2 SYDVKM.

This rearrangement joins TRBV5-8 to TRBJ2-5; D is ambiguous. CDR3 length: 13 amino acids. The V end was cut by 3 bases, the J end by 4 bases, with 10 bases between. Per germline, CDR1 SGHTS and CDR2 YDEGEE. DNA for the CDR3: TGTGCCAGCAGCTCTTCGTGGCCAGAGACCCAGTACTTC. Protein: CASSSSWPETQYF.

Here the CDR3 DNA reads TGTGCCAGCAGTGTTCTAGCGGAGCAGTACTTC. It is translated as CASSVLAEQYF. The gene calls are TRBV2 and TRBJ2-7; a possible D gene is TRBD2 (6 bases). V was shortened by 4 bases and J by 7 bases, with 8 bases between the two germline ends. Germline loops: CDR1 SNHLY, CDR2 FYNNEI. The CDR3 consists of 11 residues.

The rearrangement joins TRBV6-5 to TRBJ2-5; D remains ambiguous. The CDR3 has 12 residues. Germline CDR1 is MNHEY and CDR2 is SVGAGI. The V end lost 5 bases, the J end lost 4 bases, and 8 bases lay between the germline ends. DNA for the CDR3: TGTGCCAGCAGTCTAGTTGGAGAGACCCAGTACTTC. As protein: CASSLVGETQYF.